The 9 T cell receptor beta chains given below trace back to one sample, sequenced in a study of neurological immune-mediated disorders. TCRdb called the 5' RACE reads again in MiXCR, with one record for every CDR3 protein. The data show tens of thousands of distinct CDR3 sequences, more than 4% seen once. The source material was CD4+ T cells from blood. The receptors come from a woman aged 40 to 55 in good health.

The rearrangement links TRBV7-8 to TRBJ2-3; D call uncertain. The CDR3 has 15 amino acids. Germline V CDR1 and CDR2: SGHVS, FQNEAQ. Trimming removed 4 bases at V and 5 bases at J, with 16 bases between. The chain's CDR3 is CASSSFRSALDTQYF. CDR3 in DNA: TGTGCCAGCAGCTCGTTCCGGAGTGCTTTAGATACGCAGTATTTT.

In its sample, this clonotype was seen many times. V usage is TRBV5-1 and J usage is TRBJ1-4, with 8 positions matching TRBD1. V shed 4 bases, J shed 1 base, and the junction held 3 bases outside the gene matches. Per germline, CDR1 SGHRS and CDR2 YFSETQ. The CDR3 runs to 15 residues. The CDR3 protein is CASSTDRGTNEKLFF. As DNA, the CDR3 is TGCGCCAGCAGCACCGACAGGGGAACTAATGAAAAACTGTTTTTT.

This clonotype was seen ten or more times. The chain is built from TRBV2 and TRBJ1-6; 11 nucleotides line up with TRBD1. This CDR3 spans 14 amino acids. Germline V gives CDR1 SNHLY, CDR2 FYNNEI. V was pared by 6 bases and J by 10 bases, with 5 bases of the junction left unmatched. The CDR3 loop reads CASRADRGLSPLHF. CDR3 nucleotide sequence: TGTGCCAGCAGGGCGGACAGGGGGCTGTCACCCCTCCACTTT.

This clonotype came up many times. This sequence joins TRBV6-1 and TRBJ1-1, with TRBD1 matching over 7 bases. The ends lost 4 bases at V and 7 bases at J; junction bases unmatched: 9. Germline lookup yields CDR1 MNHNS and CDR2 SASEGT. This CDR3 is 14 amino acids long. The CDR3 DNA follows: TGTGCCAGCAGTGTCAAAACCGGGACAGTTGAAGCTTTCTTT. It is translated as CASSVKTGTVEAFF.

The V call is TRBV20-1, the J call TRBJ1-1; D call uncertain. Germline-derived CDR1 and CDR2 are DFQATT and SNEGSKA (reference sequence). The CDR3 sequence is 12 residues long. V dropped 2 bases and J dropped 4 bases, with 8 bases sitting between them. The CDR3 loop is CSARLAVTEAFF. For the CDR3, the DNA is TGCAGTGCTAGACTGGCCGTCACTGAAGCTTTCTTT.

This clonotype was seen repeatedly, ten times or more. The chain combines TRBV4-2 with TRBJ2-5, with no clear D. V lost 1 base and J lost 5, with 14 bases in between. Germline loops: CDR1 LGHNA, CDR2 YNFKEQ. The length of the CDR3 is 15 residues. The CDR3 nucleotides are TGTGCCAGCAGCCAAGCGGTCAGGTCTGGTGAGACCCAGTACTTC. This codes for CASSQAVRSGETQYF.

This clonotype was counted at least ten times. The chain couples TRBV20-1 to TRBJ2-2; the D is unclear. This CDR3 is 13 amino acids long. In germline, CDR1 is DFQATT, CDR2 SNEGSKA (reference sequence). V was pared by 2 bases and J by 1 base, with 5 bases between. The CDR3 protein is CSARPMNTGELFF. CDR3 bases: TGCAGTGCTAGACCCATGAACACCGGGGAGCTGTTTTTT.

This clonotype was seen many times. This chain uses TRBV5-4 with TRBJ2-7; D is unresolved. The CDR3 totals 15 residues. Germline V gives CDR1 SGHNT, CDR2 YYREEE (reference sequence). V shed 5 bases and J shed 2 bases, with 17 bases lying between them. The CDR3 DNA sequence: TGTGCCAGCAGTTCAGGAGCCGAGCCGACCTACGAGCAGTACTTC. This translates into CASSSGAEPTYEQYF.

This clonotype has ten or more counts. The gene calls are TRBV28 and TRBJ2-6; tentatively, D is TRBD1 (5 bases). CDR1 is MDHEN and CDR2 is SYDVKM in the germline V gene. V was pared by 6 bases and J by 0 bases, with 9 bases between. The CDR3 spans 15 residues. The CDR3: CASRADSSGANVLTF. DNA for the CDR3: TGTGCCAGCAGAGCCGACAGCTCTGGGGCCAACGTCCTGACTTTC.